This T cell receptor (beta chain) was recorded in a study of metastatic and nonmetastatic thyroid tumors. Looking at the study overall: Patients with malignant and benign thyroid disease provided blood and tumor or nodule tissue, whose repertoires were compared.

Authors' processing steps: The distant-metastasis classifier for papillary thyroid cancer was built from CDR3 differences across clinicopathological groups. MiXCR was used by TCRdb to re-call the PCR reads. The V and J calls and clone size are TCRdb's, not the authors'. The sample yields roughly 89,000 clones, roughly an eighth seen once. Note on this clone: Its specificity is unknown. Possible read error: a much larger clone is one base away.

Trimming cost V 2 bases and J 7 bases; bases outside gene matches: 16. The CDR3 runs to 17 residues. CDR1 is SGHTA, CDR2 FQGNSA, per germline. Study-wide results and caveats: TCR beta diversity was reportedly significantly higher in malignant thyroid tumors than benign nodules, in blood and tumor.

Every patient was untreated before thyroid surgery. V is TRBV7-2 and J is TRBJ2-5; TRBD2 aligns across 7 bases. Sequencing was carried out using tumor tissue. The sequence came from a female donor with papillary thyroid cancer or a benign thyroid nodule (not recorded which). Some clones in this sample may be carry-over from other donors' samples. The CDR3 region has the DNA TGTGCCAGCAGCTTAATTTACGATAAAGGACTAGTCGGGACCCAGTACTTC. This codes for CASSLIYDKGLVGTQYF.